The T cell receptor (beta chain) described here comes from a study of a mutant IDH1 vaccine in newly diagnosed glioma. Study-wide background: Treated patients, approximately 62% male and roughly 40% female, averaged around 40 years of age. Overall study findings and caveats: The vaccine induced immune responses, and these occurred in more than 80% of patients.

Libraries were prepared by immunoSEQ multiplex PCR; TCRdb keeps only in-frame clonotypes and omits some of them. The sample has approximately 50,000 clones; approximately 76% are singletons. Looked up from germline, CDR1 is SQVTM and CDR2 is ANQGSEA. This CDR3 contains 12 residues. Time point reported: week 47, end of study. Each dose of the vaccine consisted of 300 ug of mutant IDH1 20-mer peptide, with topical imiquimod. The sample holds a few counts of this clone. Its antigen is as yet unknown. The clonotype was recovered from a woman in her thirties or forties with glioma. Some clones in this sample may be carry-over from other donors' samples. The chain carries TRBV29-1 and TRBJ2-3; 9 nucleotides agree with TRBD2. The source material was PBMCs, sampled from a glioma patient whose treatment included an IDH1 peptide vaccine. For the CDR3, the DNA is TGCAGTGAGCGGGGGGTCACAGATACGCAGTATTTT. It translates to CSERGVTDTQYF.